The 3 T cell receptor beta chains in this list originate from one sample, sequenced in a study of T cells after yellow fever vaccination. TCRdb fed the 5' RACE reads into MiXCR, producing one record per CDR3 protein. The data show around 65,000 distinct CDR3 sequences, with around 5% seen just once and under 2.5% held by the top ten. The specimen was CD4+ T cells sorted from PBMCs, collected roughly 15 days after the first yellow fever vaccination. All receptors come from a man aged 18 to 29 who received the YFV17D yellow fever vaccine.

This clonotype was counted many times. V and J are TRBV5-1 and TRBJ2-2; possibly TRBD1 for D (6 bases). The CDR3 length is 14 residues. The germline V gene encodes CDR1 SGHRS and CDR2 YFSETQ. The V and J ends lost 0 bases and 6 bases respectively, with 9 bases between them. The CDR3 sequence is CASSLERTAGELFF. The CDR3 region has the DNA TGCGCCAGCAGCTTGGAGAGGACAGCCGGGGAGCTGTTTTTT.

Many counts were recorded for this clonotype. The rearrangement links TRBV5-8 to TRBJ2-3, with a weak D call TRBD1 (5 bases). V was clipped by 4 bases and J by 1 base, with 13 bases between them. The CDR3 spans 15 residues. Germline V gene lookup returns CDR1 SGHTS and CDR2 YDEGEE. The CDR3, as DNA: TGTGCCAGCAGCAATGGGGCAGGGCGCACAGATACGCAGTATTTT. Translation: CASSNGAGRTDTQYF. The whole variable domain, filled in from reference TRBV5-8 and TRBJ2-3, reads EAGVTQSPTHLIKTRGQQATLRCSPISGHTSVYWYQQALGLGLQFLLWYDEGEERNRGNFPPRFSGRQFPNYSSELNVNALELEDSALYLCASSNGAGRTDTQYFGPGTRLTVL.

This clonotype was detected many times. V is TRBV20-1 and J is TRBJ2-3, with a weak D call TRBD1 (5 bases). CDR1 is DFQATT, CDR2 SNEGSKA, per germline (reference sequence). V dropped 5 bases and J dropped 5 bases, with 14 bases sitting between them. The CDR3 is made up of 13 amino acids. The CDR3 DNA reads as TGCAGTGCTCGTAGGGGCTATGGAGATACGCAGTATTTT. Residues: CSARRGYGDTQYF.